One T cell receptor (beta chain) is described in this entry. No antigen is known for it. Some clones are missing from TCRdb's copy, which holds only in-frame ones; the method was immunoSEQ multiplex PCR. There are under 200,000 clones in the sample; about 90% occur only once, and approximately 1.3% lies in the top ten. The sample originates from a study of T cell responses to AZD1222 COVID-19 vaccine. Study-level findings and limits: Close to half of spike-specific TCRs reportedly recognize unmutated variant regions. Clonal diversity was possibly underestimated, and the donors were mostly white British, with more females.

The CDR3 sequence is 15 residues long. The ends lost 0 bases at V and 2 bases at J; junction bases unmatched: 3. Germline loops: CDR1 MNHEY, CDR2 SMNVEV (reference sequence). Source: peripheral blood, taken 28 days after the second AZD1222 dose. This TCR was recovered from an adult who received the AZD1222 COVID-19 vaccine. The chain joins TRBV27 to TRBJ2-7; the match to TRBD2 covers 8 bases. CDR3 nucleotide sequence: TGTGCCAGCAGTTTATCAGCGGGGGACCCCTACGAGCAGTACTTC. Translated: CASSLSAGDPYEQYF.